The 31 T cell receptor beta chains presented below share a single source sample, sequenced in a study of blood T cell repertoires in COVID-19 (dated by TCRdb to the early 2020s). Libraries came from the immunoSEQ multiplex PCR assay. In TCRdb, the immuneACCESS table is reduced to in-frame sequences with V and J assigned. These tables do not hold every clone; where another copy was compared, an unresolved V gene accounts for under half, and the others remain unexplained. The sample has 73,000 or so clones on record, approximately 92% of them singletons. Around 13% of the sample goes to the ten largest clones. The sequenced sample consisted of peripheral blood. The receptors shown here come from a human donor with active COVID-19. The donor label of this sample is uncertain.

V gene TRBV7-2 combines with J gene TRBJ2-1, with D perhaps matching TRBD2 (5 bases). The V end was cut by 1 base, the J end by 5 bases, with 9 bases between. The CDR3 is 14 residues long. Germline CDR1 and CDR2: SGHTA and FQGNSA. CDR3: CASSLDPGDNEQFF. CDR3 coding DNA: TGTGCCAGCAGCTTAGATCCCGGGGACAATGAGCAGTTCTTC.

The CDR3 coding sequence is TGTGCCAGCAGTCTGACAGGGCCCTACGAGCAGTACTTC. It is translated as CASSLTGPYEQYF. V and J are TRBV25-1 and TRBJ2-7, with 7 nucleotides matching TRBD1. Germline V lookup: CDR1 MGHDK, CDR2 SYGVNS. Trimming cost V 5 bases and J 2 bases; bases outside gene matches: 3. This CDR3 is built from 13 residues.

This sequence joins TRBV5-1 and TRBJ1-1; 7 bases are a match to TRBD1. J was trimmed by 1 base and V by 3 bases; bases with no gene match: 3. The CDR3 runs 14 residues. Germline V CDR1 and CDR2: SGHRS, YFSETQ. Here the CDR3 reads CASSWDSPNTEAFF. CDR3 bases: TGCGCCAGCAGCTGGGACAGCCCGAACACTGAAGCTTTCTTT. Supplemented by reference TRBV5-1 and TRBJ1-1, the full variable domain reads KAGVTQTPRYLIKTRGQQVTLSCSPISGHRSVSWYQQTPGQGLQFLFEYFSETQRNKGNFPGRFSGRQFSNSRSEMNVSTLELGDSALYLCASSWDSPNTEAFFGQGTRLTVV.

V gene TRBV27 combines with J gene TRBJ1-1; the D is unclear. The CDR3 totals 13 residues. Trimming removed 2 bases at V and 3 bases at J, with 7 bases between. The germline V gene has CDR1 MNHEY and CDR2 SMNVEV (reference sequence). CDR3 residues: CASSLGSDTEAFF. DNA of the CDR3: TGTGCCAGCAGTTTAGGCAGCGACACTGAAGCTTTCTTT.

CDR3 loop: CASSLRTVQETQYF. The DNA for the CDR3 is TGTGCCAGCAGCCTCCGGACAGTCCAAGAGACCCAGTACTTC. V usage is TRBV11-3 and J usage is TRBJ2-5; D perhaps matches TRBD1 (6 bases). This CDR3 is 14 amino acids long. Between the trimmed V and J ends, which lost 5 bases and 1 base, there was a span of 11 bases. Germline V gene sequence: CDR1 SGHNT, CDR2 YENEEA.

J is TRBJ2-1 and V is TRBV11-3; the D is unclear. The V and J ends lost 5 bases and 1 base respectively, with 6 bases between them. Per germline, CDR1 SGHNT and CDR2 YENEEA. The CDR3 contains 13 residues. This CDR3 is CASSPISYNEQFF. The CDR3 DNA is TGTGCCAGCAGCCCCATTTCCTACAATGAGCAGTTCTTC.

V gene TRBV6-5 combines with J gene TRBJ1-1, with 7 bases that match TRBD1. Unmatched junction bases numbered 11, after V lost 8 bases and J lost 5 bases. CDR1 and CDR2 from the germline V gene are MNHEY and SVGAGI. The CDR3 totals 14 residues. The CDR3 sequence: CASCREGARTEAFF. The CDR3 coding sequence is TGTGCCAGCTGCCGAGAGGGGGCGAGGACTGAAGCTTTCTTT.

The CDR3 is CASSEHGTGVSTDTQYF. CDR3 nucleotide sequence: TGCGCCAGCAGTGAGCATGGAACGGGAGTAAGCACAGATACGCAGTATTTT. The chain uses TRBV10-2 and TRBJ2-3, with D perhaps matching TRBD2 (6 bases). V was trimmed by 2 bases and J by 0 bases, leaving 15 bases between them. In germline, CDR1 is WSHSY, CDR2 SAAADI. The CDR3 length is 17 residues.

V usage is TRBV9 and J usage is TRBJ2-3; weak D call: TRBD2 (6 bases). The CDR3 runs to 16 residues. The V gene's germline CDR1 is SGDLS and CDR2 YYNGEE. V shed 0 bases and J shed 0 bases, with 11 bases lying between them. CDR3 DNA: TGTGCCAGCAGCGTAGCGGGAGTTACTAGCACAGATACGCAGTATTTT. It is translated as CASSVAGVTSTDTQYF. Full variable domain (missing parts from reference TRBV9 and TRBJ2-3): DSGVTQTPKHLITATGQRVTLRCSPRSGDLSVYWYQQSLDQGLQFLIQYYNGEERAKGNILERFSAQQFPDLHSELNLSSLELGDSALYFCASSVAGVTSTDTQYFGPGTRLTVL.

The sample holds one count of this clone. This chain uses TRBV14 with TRBJ2-1, with unresolved D. Trimming shortened V by 4 bases and J by 5 bases, and 9 bases separated the two germline ends. Per germline, CDR1 SGHDN and CDR2 FVKESK. The CDR3 consists of 13 residues. The CDR3 DNA follows: TGTGCCAGCAGCCTACTTGCGAACAATGAGCAGTTCTTC. It codes for CASSLLANNEQFF.

CDR3 sequence: CASSLNGAGVADTQYF. CDR3 in DNA: TGTGCCAGCAGTTTAAATGGTGCGGGAGTGGCAGATACGCAGTATTTT. The rearrangement joins TRBV28 to TRBJ2-3, with 7 bases identical to TRBD2. The CDR3 loop spans 16 amino acids. Per germline, CDR1 MDHEN and CDR2 SYDVKM. V shed 2 bases and J 4 bases; nucleotides not matched to a gene: 9.

This chain connects TRBV7-6 to TRBJ2-1; 8 bases agree with TRBD1. The CDR3 has 16 residues. The germline V gene has CDR1 SGHVS and CDR2 FNYEAQ. J was trimmed by 2 bases and V by 0 bases; bases with no gene match: 3. This CDR3 is CASSLAGQGPYNEQFF. For the CDR3, the DNA is TGTGCCAGCAGCTTAGCTGGACAGGGTCCCTACAATGAGCAGTTCTTC.

V is TRBV6-1 and J is TRBJ1-5; D possibly corresponds to TRBD1 (6 bases). V lost 2 bases to trimming and J lost 7 bases, with 15 bases between them. CDR3 length equals 15 residues. Germline loops: CDR1 MNHNS, CDR2 SASEGT. In DNA, the CDR3 is TGTGCCAGCAGTGAACCCAGGGGTTATGGACAGCCCCAGCATTTT. Protein product: CASSEPRGYGQPQHF.

V and J are TRBV28 and TRBJ1-5; the match to TRBD1 covers 7 bases. Per germline, CDR1 MDHEN and CDR2 SYDVKM. The CDR3 is made up of 15 amino acids. V lost 6 bases and J lost 4; bases outside the gene matches: 9. The CDR3 nucleotides are TGTGCCAGCAGCCTTCTTACAGGGGCTAATCAGCCCCAGCATTTT. Amino acids: CASSLLTGANQPQHF. Full variable domain (outside the CDR3, taken from reference TRBV28 and TRBJ1-5): DVKVTQSSRYLVKRTGEKVFLECVQDMDHENMFWYRQDPGLGLRLIYFSYDVKMKEKGDIPEGYSVSREKKERFSLILESASTNQTSMYLCASSLLTGANQPQHFGDGTRLSIL.

The V and J genes are TRBV9 and TRBJ2-5, with a possible D match to TRBD2 (5 bases). CDR3 length equals 16 residues. Germline CDR1 SGDLS, CDR2 YYNGEE. Trimming shortened V by 0 bases and J by 1 base, and 13 bases separated the two germline ends. The CDR3, as DNA: TGTGCCAGCAGCGTAGGCGCGGGTAGAAGCCAAGAGACCCAGTACTTC. Its translation: CASSVGAGRSQETQYF.

This clone was observed a few times. The chain joins TRBV27 to TRBJ1-1, with 7 nucleotides matching TRBD1. This CDR3 has 20 amino acids. V gave up 6 bases and J gave up 5 bases; unmatched junction bases: 27. Germline CDR1 reads MNHEY; CDR2 reads SMNVEV (reference sequence). CDR3 nucleotide sequence: TGTGCCAGCAGGACACTAAGAGCTAGGACAGGTTATCGGGAACAGACTGAAGCTTTCTTT. Its protein is CASRTLRARTGYREQTEAFF.

This rearrangement joins TRBV25-1 to TRBJ2-1; D uncertain. CDR3 size: 13 residues. The V and J ends lost 7 bases and 7 bases respectively, with 14 bases between them. Looked up from germline, CDR1 is MGHDK and CDR2 is SYGVNS. The CDR3 DNA follows: TGTGCCAGCACCCCGAGCCCCCTGAATGAGCAGTTCTTC. This codes for CASTPSPLNEQFF. Supplemented by reference TRBV25-1 and TRBJ2-1, the full variable domain reads EADIYQTPRYLVIGTGKKITLECSQTMGHDKMYWYQQDPGMELHLIHYSYGVNSTEKGDLSSESTVSRIRTEHFPLTLESARPSHTSQYLCASTPSPLNEQFFGPGTRLTVL.

The chain joins TRBV11-1 to TRBJ2-7; TRBD2 matches 8 bases. The CDR3 is 14 residues long. V lost 0 bases and J lost 3; bases outside the gene matches: 1. CDR1 SGHAT and CDR2 FQDESV come from the germline V gene (reference sequence). CDR3 DNA: TGTGCCAGCAGCTTAGCCGGGACTAGCTACGAGCAGTACTTC. Translating it yields CASSLAGTSYEQYF. The variable domain in full, with the rest retrieved from reference TRBV11-1 and TRBJ2-7, is EAEVAQSPRYKITEKSQAVAFWCDPISGHATLYWYRQILGQGPELLVQFQDESVVDDSQLPKDRFSAERLKGVDSTLKIQPAELGDSAMYLCASSLAGTSYEQYFGPGTRLTVT.

The CDR3 coding sequence is TGTGCCAGCAGTACCCGGACAGGGAACACCTACGAGCAGTACTTC. Its protein is CASSTRTGNTYEQYF. The rearrangement uses TRBV6-5 and TRBJ2-7; TRBD1 matches 8 bases. CDR1 is MNHEY, CDR2 SVGAGI, per germline. The J segment lost 2 bases and the V segment lost 5 bases, leaving 8 bases of the junction unmatched. The CDR3 sequence is 15 residues long.

The J gene is TRBJ2-2, the V gene TRBV5-1; TRBD1 matches 7 bases. This CDR3 is 13 amino acids long. CDR1 SGHRS and CDR2 YFSETQ come from the germline V gene. The V gene end was trimmed by 3 bases and the J gene end by 9 bases; junction bases not matched to a gene: 5. This CDR3 reads CASSSTGVRELFF. The DNA of the CDR3 is TGCGCCAGCAGCTCCACAGGGGTCCGGGAGCTGTTTTTT.

This clone was recorded only once. CDR3 nucleotide sequence: TGTGCCAGCAGGCCTCCGGGACAGGGGTTTGAAAAACTGTTTTTT. Amino acid sequence: CASRPPGQGFEKLFF. The chain has TRBV6-5 and TRBJ1-4, with 10 bases fitting TRBD1. V lost 6 bases and J lost 7; bases outside the gene matches: 8. The CDR3 runs 15 residues. Germline CDR1 is MNHEY and CDR2 is SVGAGI.

This clone occurred once. The genes are TRBV24-1 and TRBJ1-2; 8 bases align to TRBD1. CDR1 and CDR2 from the germline V gene are KGHDR and SFDVKD. The CDR3 totals 14 residues. V lost 5 bases, J lost 6 bases, and 7 bases stayed unmatched. CDR3 protein: CATSVSTGADGYTF. The CDR3 nucleotides are TGTGCCACCAGTGTCTCGACAGGGGCCGATGGCTACACCTTC.

The chain uses TRBV11-3 and TRBJ2-2, with 12 bases lining up with TRBD2. The CDR3 has 19 amino acids. With V trimmed by 0 bases and J by 5 bases, 10 bases remained unmatched. The germline V gene encodes CDR1 SGHNT and CDR2 YENEEA. The CDR3, as DNA: TGTGCCAGCAGCTTAGATCCCCGACTAGCGGGAGAGGGAACCGGGGAGCTGTTTTTT. Its protein is CASSLDPRLAGEGTGELFF.

This clone was detected only a few times. This sequence joins TRBV2 and TRBJ1-3; TRBD1 is a possible D gene (5 bases). Germline assignment: CDR1 SNHLY and CDR2 FYNNEI. V lost 7 bases, J lost 0 bases, and 16 bases lay in between. This CDR3 is 16 amino acids long. CDR3 DNA: TGTGCCAGCACGACGCGACAGTACCTCTCTGGAAACACCATATATTTT. Translation gives CASTTRQYLSGNTIYF.

This clone was counted a few times. The chain carries TRBV4-1 and TRBJ1-1, with TRBD1 as a possible D gene (6 bases). This CDR3 has 14 residues. Trimming shortened V by 4 bases and J by 8 bases, and 17 bases separated the two germline ends. Looked up from germline, CDR1 is MGHRA and CDR2 is YSYEKL. This CDR3 is CASSPAGVVEEAFF. DNA for the CDR3: TGCGCCAGCAGCCCAGCAGGGGTGGTGGAAGAAGCTTTCTTT.

This clone was recorded once. The chain recombines TRBV3-1 (or the pseudogene TRBV3-2) with TRBJ2-5, with 7 nucleotides matching TRBD2. The V and J ends lost 3 bases and 3 bases, in that order; junction bases with no gene match: 4. The CDR3 spans 14 residues. Germline V CDR1 and CDR2: LGHDT, YNNKEL (reference sequence). CDR3 loop: CASSQQRDKETQYF. The CDR3 DNA reads TGTGCCAGCAGCCAGCAGCGGGATAAAGAGACCCAGTACTTC.

The V gene is TRBV6-2 or TRBV6-3, the J gene TRBJ2-2; TRBD1 aligns across 11 bases. The CDR3 spans 16 residues. Per the germline V gene, CDR1 is MNHEY and CDR2 is SVGEGT. J lost 4 bases, V lost 2 bases, and 3 bases had no gene match. The CDR3 protein is CASSYQGTGGTGELFF. The CDR3 bases are TGTGCCAGCAGTTACCAGGGGACAGGGGGCACCGGGGAGCTGTTTTTT.

V and J are TRBV28 and TRBJ1-6; the D gene is possibly TRBD1 (5 bases). V dropped 5 bases and J dropped 4 bases, with 24 bases sitting between them. Germline V lookup: CDR1 MDHEN, CDR2 SYDVKM. The CDR3 sequence is 19 residues long. As DNA, the CDR3 is TGTGCCAGCAGTCTCGGGGGACCGTCAAAGGGCTATTATAATTCACCCCTCCACTTT. This codes for CASSLGGPSKGYYNSPLHF.

The chain employs TRBV10-1 and TRBJ2-7; D remains ambiguous. Germline V gene data show CDR1 as WNHNN and CDR2 as SYGVQD (reference sequence). V lost 4 bases, J lost 5 bases, and 12 bases lay in between. The CDR3 consists of 13 residues. CDR3 in DNA: TGCGCCAGCAGTGGAATGAGGTCCCACGAGCAGTACTTC. This encodes CASSGMRSHEQYF.

This chain joins TRBV6-5 and TRBJ2-3; the match to TRBD1 covers 8 bases. Per germline, CDR1 MNHEY and CDR2 SVGAGI. J lost 2 bases, V lost 5 bases, and 6 bases had no gene match. This CDR3 has 15 amino acids. The CDR3 reads CASSQYRGNTDTQYF. The CDR3 DNA follows: TGTGCCAGCAGTCAATACAGGGGGAACACAGATACGCAGTATTTT.

The chain links TRBV9 to TRBJ2-2; D is undetermined. The CDR3 length is 14 residues. CDR1 and CDR2 from the germline V gene are SGDLS and YYNGEE. V lost 0 bases to trimming and J lost 10 bases, with 13 bases between them. This CDR3 reads CASSVGSMAVELFF. The CDR3 DNA reads TGTGCCAGCAGCGTAGGTAGTATGGCGGTGGAGCTGTTTTTT.